In its sample, the clone carrying this TCR beta chain was seen once. Its target is not known. The sample originates from a study of T cell responses to AZD1222 COVID-19 vaccine. About the study: The study pooled second doses at about 4 or about 12 weeks.

General study points: White British ancestry dominated among donors, who included more females, and clonal diversity was possibly underestimated. Only a handful of people who got AZD1222 tested seropositive at baseline.

Clones were sequenced by immunoSEQ multiplex PCR, and TCRdb holds only the in-frame ones, with some missing. The sample consists of more than 100,000 clones, approximately 86% of them appearing once. Germline CDR1 reads MDHEN; CDR2 reads SYDVKM. The V end was cut by 0 bases, the J end by 2 bases, with 13 bases between. The CDR3 consists of 16 residues. The rearrangement links TRBV28 to TRBJ1-2; possible D gene TRBD1, 6 bases. The TCR was taken from an adult in good health. Source: peripheral blood, taken on day 0 of AZD1222 vaccination. The CDR3 bases are TGTGCCAGCAGTTTATGGTCAGGGGTAGGGAACTATGGCTACACCTTC. It codes for CASSLWSGVGNYGYTF.